Detailed here is one T cell receptor beta chain. Its antigen is unidentified. Treatment noted: over 15 received Ad26.COV2.S at low or high dose, single or two shots; 5 received placebo; per-sample allocation not given. All samples were drawn on day 63, counting from the first vaccine or placebo injection. Within Boston, the person who donated was an adult of 18-55 years. TCRdb keeps only in-frame clones here, not all; method: immunoSEQ multiplex PCR. Here the sample spans around 450,000 clones, 70% to 90% being singletons. The sample originates from a study of Ad26.COV2.S vaccination and SARS-CoV-2 variants. Study in general: The donor was enrolled in the Ad26.COV2.S arm of the COV1001 trial. In the study, Ad26.COV2.S was injected intramuscularly once, or twice 56 days apart. General observations from the study: Breadth, reportedly substantial, characterized the spike-specific CD8+ and CD4+ T cell responses after vaccination.

The CDR3 consists of 14 residues. The ends lost 1 base at V and 9 bases at J; junction bases unmatched: 6. From germline, CDR1 is SGHTA and CDR2 FQGNSA. Source: peripheral blood, taken in a trial of Ad26.COV2.S vaccine versus placebo. This receptor was identified in a person aged 18-65 years who received the Ad26.COV2.S COVID-19 vaccine or a placebo. V and J are TRBV7-2 and TRBJ1-5, with 7 bases matching TRBD1. The CDR3 DNA follows: TGTGCCAGCAGCTTAGGACAGGGAGATTGGCCCCAGCATTTT. Protein product: CASSLGQGDWPQHF.